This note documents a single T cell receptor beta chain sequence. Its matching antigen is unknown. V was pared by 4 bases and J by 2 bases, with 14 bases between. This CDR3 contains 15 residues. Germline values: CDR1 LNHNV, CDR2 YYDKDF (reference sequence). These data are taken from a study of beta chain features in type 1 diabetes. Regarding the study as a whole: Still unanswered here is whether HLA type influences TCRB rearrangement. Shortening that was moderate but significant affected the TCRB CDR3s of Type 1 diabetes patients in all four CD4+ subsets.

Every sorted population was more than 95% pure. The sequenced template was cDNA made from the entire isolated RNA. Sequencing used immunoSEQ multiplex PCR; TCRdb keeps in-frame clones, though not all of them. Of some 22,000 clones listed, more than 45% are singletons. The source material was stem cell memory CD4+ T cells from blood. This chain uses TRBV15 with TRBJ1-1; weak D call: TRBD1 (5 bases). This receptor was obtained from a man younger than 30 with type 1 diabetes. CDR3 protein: CATSTLLGGNTEAFF. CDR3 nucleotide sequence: TGTGCCACCAGCACCCTCCTGGGGGGAAACACTGAAGCTTTCTTT.